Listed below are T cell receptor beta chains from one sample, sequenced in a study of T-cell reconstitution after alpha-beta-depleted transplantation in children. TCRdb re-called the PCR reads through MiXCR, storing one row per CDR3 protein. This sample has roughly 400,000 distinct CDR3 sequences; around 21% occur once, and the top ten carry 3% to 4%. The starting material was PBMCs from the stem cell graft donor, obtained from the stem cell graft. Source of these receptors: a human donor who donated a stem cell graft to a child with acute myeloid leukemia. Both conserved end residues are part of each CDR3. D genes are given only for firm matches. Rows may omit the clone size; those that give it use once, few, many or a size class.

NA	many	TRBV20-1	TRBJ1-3	TGCAGTGCCAGTGACAGGCTGAGTGGAAACACCATATATTTT	CSASDRLSGNTIYF
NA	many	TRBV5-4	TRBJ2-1	TGTGCCAGCAGCTACCCCCCAGGTAGAGAGGATGAGCAGTTCTTC	CASSYPPGREDEQFF
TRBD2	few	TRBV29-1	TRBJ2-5	TGCAGCGCCGGAGGACTAGCGGGATTACGAGAGACCCAGTACTTC	CSAGGLAGLRETQYF
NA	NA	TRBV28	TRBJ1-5	TGTGCCAGCACCTTCCAGCAGGGGAGTCAGCCCCAGCATTTT	CASTFQQGSQPQHF
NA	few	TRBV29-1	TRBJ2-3	TGCAGCGTTGATAGCGAAAGCACAGATACGCAGTATTTT	CSVDSESTDTQYF
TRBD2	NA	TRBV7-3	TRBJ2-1	TGTGCCAGCAGCTTCCTAGCGGGAGGGGGCGAGCAGTTCTTC	CASSFLAGGGEQFF
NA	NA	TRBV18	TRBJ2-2	TGTGCCAGCTCACCACTTTCCCCGAGCGGGGAGCTGTTTTTT	CASSPLSPSGELFF
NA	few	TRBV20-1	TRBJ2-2	TGCAGTGCGACAGAGGGGGAAGGGGAAGGCACCGGGGAGCTGTTTTTT	CSATEGEGEGTGELFF
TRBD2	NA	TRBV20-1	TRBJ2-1	TGCAGTGCCAACCCGGGTAGCGGGAGAAATGAGCAGTTCTTC	CSANPGSGRNEQFF
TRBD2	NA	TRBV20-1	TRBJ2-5	TGCAGTGCTAGAGATGAGACTAGCGGGAGTGAGACCCAGTACTTC	CSARDETSGSETQYF
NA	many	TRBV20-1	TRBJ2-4	TGCAGTGCTAGAGACCCGGTCCTAGCCAAAAACATTCAGTACTTC	CSARDPVLAKNIQYF
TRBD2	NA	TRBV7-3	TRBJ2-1	TGTGCCAGCAGCTTAAAGGCGGGAGGCTACAATGAGCAGTTCTTC	CASSLKAGGYNEQFF
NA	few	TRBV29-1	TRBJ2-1	TGCAGCGTTGGGGGTAACTACAATGAGCAGTTCTTC	CSVGGNYNEQFF
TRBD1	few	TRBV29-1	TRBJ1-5	TGCAGCGTGGGACAGGGGGCTGATCAGCCCCAGCATTTT	CSVGQGADQPQHF
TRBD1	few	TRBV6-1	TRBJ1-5	TGTGCCAGCAGCAAAGACAGGGGACATCAGCCCCAGCATTTT	CASSKDRGHQPQHF
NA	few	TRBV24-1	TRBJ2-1	TGTGCCACCAGTGATTTGCGGGCAGACAGTCTCAATGAGCAGTTCTTC	CATSDLRADSLNEQFF
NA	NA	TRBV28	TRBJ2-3	TGTGCCAGCAGTTTACCCAGACGGGCAGATACGCAGTATTTT	CASSLPRRADTQYF
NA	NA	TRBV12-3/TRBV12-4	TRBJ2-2	TGTGCCAGCAGTTTTAGTGACGCGAACACCGGGGAGCTGTTTTTT	CASSFSDANTGELFF
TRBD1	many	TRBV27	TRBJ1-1	TGTGCCAGCAGCCTTATTCCGGGACAGGGATTAACTGAAGCTTTCTTT	CASSLIPGQGLTEAFF
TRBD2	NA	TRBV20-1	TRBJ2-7	TGCTGTGCTAGAGATCCTGGACGGGAGGGCATCTACGAGCAGTACTTC	CCARDPGREGIYEQYF
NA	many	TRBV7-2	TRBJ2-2	TGTGCCAGCAGCTTCGGCGGTACGGGCACCGGGGAGCTGTTTTTT	CASSFGGTGTGELFF
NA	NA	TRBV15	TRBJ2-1	TGTGCCACCAGCAGAGACTCCGGACTGGAATACAATGAGCAGTTCTTC	CATSRDSGLEYNEQFF
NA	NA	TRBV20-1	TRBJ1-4	TGCAGTGCAGTTTTCAGTGAGGCAACTAATGAAAAACTGTTTTTT	CSAVFSEATNEKLFF
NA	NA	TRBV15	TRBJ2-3	TGTGCCACCAGCCGGACTTCCCCGCGGGAAGGAGCAGATACGCAGTATTTT	CATSRTSPREGADTQYF
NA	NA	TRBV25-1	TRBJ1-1	TGTGCCAGCAGTGGTCCCGTCACTGAAGCTTTCTTT	CASSGPVTEAFF
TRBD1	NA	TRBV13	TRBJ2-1	TGTGCCAGCAGCTTCCGAAGACAGGGTCAGGGTAATGAGCAGTTCTTC	CASSFRRQGQGNEQFF
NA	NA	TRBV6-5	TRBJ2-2	TGTGCCAGCAGTTACGGAGGAGGGCTCAACACCGGGGAGCTGTTTTTT	CASSYGGGLNTGELFF
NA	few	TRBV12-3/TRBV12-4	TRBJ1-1	TGTGCCAGCAGTCCCCCCCGGAGGGGCACTGAAGCTTTCTTT	CASSPPRRGTEAFF
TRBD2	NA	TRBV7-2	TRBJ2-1	TGTGCCAGCAGCTTACGGGGACTAGTTAGTGAGCAGTTCTTC	CASSLRGLVSEQFF
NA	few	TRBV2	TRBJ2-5	TGTGCCACCGCGGGACTATCGAGGGGGGAGACCCAGTACTTC	CATAGLSRGETQYF
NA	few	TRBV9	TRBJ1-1	TGTGCCAGCAGCGTAGTAGGGGTAGGCACTGAAGCTTTCTTT	CASSVVGVGTEAFF
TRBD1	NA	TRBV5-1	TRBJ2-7	TGCGCCAGCACCACGTTACAGGGGGCGGGGAACGAGCAGTACTTC	CASTTLQGAGNEQYF
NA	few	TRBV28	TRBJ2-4	TGTGCCAGCAGACCGCCTAGGAGGATAGCCAAAAACATTCAGTACTTC	CASRPPRRIAKNIQYF
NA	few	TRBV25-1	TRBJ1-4	TGTGCCAGCAGTTCGGTCGGACCAACTAATGAAAAACTGTTTTTT	CASSSVGPTNEKLFF
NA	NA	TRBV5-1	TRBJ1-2	TGCGCCAGCAGCTTGGACAGCAACTATGGCTACACCTTC	CASSLDSNYGYTF
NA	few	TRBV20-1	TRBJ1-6	TGCAGTGCGGAACAGGTCTCCTATAATTCACCCCTCCACTTT	CSAEQVSYNSPLHF
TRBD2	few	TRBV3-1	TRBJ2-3	TGTGCCAGCAGCCGACGGACAGGGACTAGCGGGAGAGCGACAGATACGCAGTATTTT	CASSRRTGTSGRATDTQYF
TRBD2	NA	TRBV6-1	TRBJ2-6	TGTGCCAGCACCGGGGGGGATTCTGGGGCCAACGTCCTGACTTTC	CASTGGDSGANVLTF
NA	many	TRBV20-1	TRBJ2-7	TGCAGTGCTGGCCCACCTAGAGCCTACGAGCAGTACTTC	CSAGPPRAYEQYF
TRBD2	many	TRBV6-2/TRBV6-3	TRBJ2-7	TGTGCCAGCAGTCGGGAGGGGAGGTCCTACGGGGAGCAGTACTTC	CASSREGRSYGEQYF
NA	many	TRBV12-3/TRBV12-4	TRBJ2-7	TGTGCCAGCAGTTTAGGAGGGTCAGCCTACGAGCAGTACTTC	CASSLGGSAYEQYF
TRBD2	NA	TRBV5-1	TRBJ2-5	TGCGCCAGCAGCTCGAGAAGGACTAGCGGCAGGGAGACCCAGTACTTC	CASSSRRTSGRETQYF
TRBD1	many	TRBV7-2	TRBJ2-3	TGTGCCAGCAGAAGGGGGCGGAAAGATACGCAGTATTTT	CASRRGRKDTQYF
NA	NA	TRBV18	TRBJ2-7	TGTGCCAGCTCACAGTCCCCGGGACAAGGCACATACGAGCAGTACTTC	CASSQSPGQGTYEQYF
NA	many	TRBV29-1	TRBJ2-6	TGCAGCGTTGACGGGGCTTCTGGGGCCAACGTCCTGACTTTC	CSVDGASGANVLTF